These T cell receptor beta chains were read from a single sample in a study of blood T cells in healthy people across ages. From the 5' RACE reads, TCRdb called clonotypes with MiXCR, one entry per CDR3 protein. The sample contains 1.5 million to 2 million distinct CDR3 sequences, around half of which appear only once. The specimen was blood. These TCRs come from a woman between 40 and 50 years old in good health. The CDR3 runs from the conserved cysteine through the conserved F or W. Each record gives: D gene, V gene, clone size, J gene, CDR3 protein, CDR3 DNA. The D gene is left open where the match is weak. Expanded clones are given a class, and other clones once, few, many or no size at all.

D gene: TRBD1; V gene: TRBV14; clone size: few; J gene: TRBJ2-3; CDR3 protein: CASSQGTGVDTQYF; CDR3 DNA: TGTGCCAGCAGCCAGGGGACAGGGGTGGATACGCAGTATTTT
D gene: TRBD1; V gene: TRBV27; clone size: few; J gene: TRBJ2-5; CDR3 protein: CASNPGQGETQYF; CDR3 DNA: TGTGCCAGCAATCCGGGACAGGGGGAGACCCAGTACTTC
D gene: TRBD1; V gene: TRBV29-1; clone size: NA; J gene: TRBJ2-7; CDR3 protein: CSVGQAYYEQYF; CDR3 DNA: TGCAGCGTGGGACAGGCTTACTACGAGCAGTACTTC
D gene: NA; V gene: TRBV14; clone size: NA; J gene: TRBJ1-2; CDR3 protein: CASSQGARYGNTF; CDR3 DNA: TGTGCCAGCAGCCAGGGAGCTCGCTATGGCAACACCTTC
D gene: NA; V gene: TRBV2; clone size: many; J gene: TRBJ2-7; CDR3 protein: CASRTDSYEQYF; CDR3 DNA: TGTGCCAGCAGGACAGACTCCTACGAGCAGTACTTC
D gene: TRBD1; V gene: TRBV28; clone size: NA; J gene: TRBJ2-5; CDR3 protein: CASSLTGTGTQYF; CDR3 DNA: TGTGCCAGCAGTTTAACCGGGACAGGTACCCAGTACTTC
D gene: TRBD1; V gene: TRBV27; clone size: few; J gene: TRBJ2-5; CDR3 protein: CARPGQGKDQETQYF; CDR3 DNA: TGTGCCAGACCCGGACAGGGAAAAGACCAAGAGACCCAGTACTTC
D gene: NA; V gene: TRBV24-1; clone size: few; J gene: TRBJ1-5; CDR3 protein: CATSGPKGNQPQHF; CDR3 DNA: TGTGCCACTTCCGGGCCTAAAGGAAACCAGCCCCAGCATTTT
D gene: TRBD2; V gene: TRBV29-1; clone size: once; J gene: TRBJ2-5; CDR3 protein: CGVVGEGQETQYF; CDR3 DNA: TGCGGCGTTGTCGGGGAGGGTCAAGAGACCCAGTACTTC
D gene: NA; V gene: TRBV12-3/TRBV12-4; clone size: few; J gene: TRBJ1-6; CDR3 protein: CASSLDRTPLHF; CDR3 DNA: TGTGCCAGCAGTTTAGACAGGACACCCCTCCACTTT
D gene: NA; V gene: TRBV27; clone size: few; J gene: TRBJ2-1; CDR3 protein: CASSLYWGSEQFF; CDR3 DNA: TGTGCCAGCAGTTTATATTGGGGTAGTGAGCAGTTCTTC
D gene: NA; V gene: TRBV7-2; clone size: few; J gene: TRBJ2-3; CDR3 protein: CASSPFTDMQYF; CDR3 DNA: TGTGCCAGCAGTCCTTTCACAGATATGCAGTATTTT
D gene: NA; V gene: TRBV7-2; clone size: NA; J gene: TRBJ1-1; CDR3 protein: CASSVSRAPLPGYTEAFF; CDR3 DNA: TGTGCCAGCAGCGTATCCCGGGCTCCCTTGCCCGGTTACACTGAAGCTTTCTTT
D gene: NA; V gene: TRBV6-1; clone size: once; J gene: TRBJ2-7; CDR3 protein: CASSEGGGHSHEQYF; CDR3 DNA: TGTGCCAGCAGTGAAGGCGGGGGCCACTCCCACGAGCAGTACTTC
D gene: NA; V gene: TRBV4-2; clone size: few; J gene: TRBJ2-1; CDR3 protein: CASSQPVDSGGMGNEQFF; CDR3 DNA: TGTGCCAGCAGCCAACCGGTGGACAGCGGTGGTATGGGCAATGAGCAGTTCTTC
D gene: NA; V gene: TRBV29-1; clone size: many; J gene: TRBJ1-2; CDR3 protein: CSVDTGNYGYTF; CDR3 DNA: TGCAGCGTTGATACAGGGAACTATGGCTACACCTTC
D gene: NA; V gene: TRBV4-3; clone size: few; J gene: TRBJ2-3; CDR3 protein: CASSQEPASTSTDTQYF; CDR3 DNA: TGCGCCAGCAGCCAAGAACCGGCGAGTACTAGCACAGATACGCAGTATTTT
D gene: NA; V gene: TRBV7-2; clone size: NA; J gene: TRBJ2-5; CDR3 protein: CASSLDARGETQYF; CDR3 DNA: TGTGCCAGCAGCTTAGACGCCAGGGGAGAGACCCAGTACTTC
D gene: TRBD2; V gene: TRBV18; clone size: NA; J gene: TRBJ2-4; CDR3 protein: CASSLELAGAQNIQYF; CDR3 DNA: TGTGCCAGCTCGCTAGAACTAGCGGGGGCCCAAAACATTCAGTACTTC
D gene: TRBD2; V gene: TRBV5-1; clone size: NA; J gene: TRBJ2-1; CDR3 protein: CASSFDLAGGPRNEQFF; CDR3 DNA: TGCGCCAGCAGCTTCGATCTAGCGGGGGGGCCGCGAAATGAGCAGTTCTTC
D gene: NA; V gene: TRBV6-2/TRBV6-3; clone size: once; J gene: TRBJ1-2; CDR3 protein: CASSYDRQDYGYTF; CDR3 DNA: TGTGCCAGCAGTTACGATCGACAAGACTATGGCTACACCTTC
D gene: NA; V gene: TRBV7-3; clone size: NA; J gene: TRBJ2-4; CDR3 protein: CASSLRPEYNEQYF; CDR3 DNA: TGTGCCAGCAGCTTAAGACCAGAGTACAATGAGCAGTACTTC
D gene: NA; V gene: TRBV12-3/TRBV12-4; clone size: NA; J gene: TRBJ1-5; CDR3 protein: CAISRGERNQPQHF; CDR3 DNA: TGTGCCATCTCTCGAGGGGAAAGGAATCAGCCCCAGCATTTT
D gene: NA; V gene: TRBV20-1; clone size: NA; J gene: TRBJ2-1; CDR3 protein: CSARDDAAVQFF; CDR3 DNA: TGCAGTGCTAGAGATGATGCGGCAGTGCAGTTCTTC
D gene: NA; V gene: TRBV4-3; clone size: NA; J gene: TRBJ1-4; CDR3 protein: CASSQVVEDYEKLFF; CDR3 DNA: TGCGCCAGCAGCCAAGTAGTGGAGGATTATGAAAAACTGTTTTTT
D gene: NA; V gene: TRBV29-1; clone size: few; J gene: TRBJ2-5; CDR3 protein: CSAWRGQETQYF; CDR3 DNA: TGCAGCGCCTGGCGGGGCCAGGAGACCCAGTACTTC